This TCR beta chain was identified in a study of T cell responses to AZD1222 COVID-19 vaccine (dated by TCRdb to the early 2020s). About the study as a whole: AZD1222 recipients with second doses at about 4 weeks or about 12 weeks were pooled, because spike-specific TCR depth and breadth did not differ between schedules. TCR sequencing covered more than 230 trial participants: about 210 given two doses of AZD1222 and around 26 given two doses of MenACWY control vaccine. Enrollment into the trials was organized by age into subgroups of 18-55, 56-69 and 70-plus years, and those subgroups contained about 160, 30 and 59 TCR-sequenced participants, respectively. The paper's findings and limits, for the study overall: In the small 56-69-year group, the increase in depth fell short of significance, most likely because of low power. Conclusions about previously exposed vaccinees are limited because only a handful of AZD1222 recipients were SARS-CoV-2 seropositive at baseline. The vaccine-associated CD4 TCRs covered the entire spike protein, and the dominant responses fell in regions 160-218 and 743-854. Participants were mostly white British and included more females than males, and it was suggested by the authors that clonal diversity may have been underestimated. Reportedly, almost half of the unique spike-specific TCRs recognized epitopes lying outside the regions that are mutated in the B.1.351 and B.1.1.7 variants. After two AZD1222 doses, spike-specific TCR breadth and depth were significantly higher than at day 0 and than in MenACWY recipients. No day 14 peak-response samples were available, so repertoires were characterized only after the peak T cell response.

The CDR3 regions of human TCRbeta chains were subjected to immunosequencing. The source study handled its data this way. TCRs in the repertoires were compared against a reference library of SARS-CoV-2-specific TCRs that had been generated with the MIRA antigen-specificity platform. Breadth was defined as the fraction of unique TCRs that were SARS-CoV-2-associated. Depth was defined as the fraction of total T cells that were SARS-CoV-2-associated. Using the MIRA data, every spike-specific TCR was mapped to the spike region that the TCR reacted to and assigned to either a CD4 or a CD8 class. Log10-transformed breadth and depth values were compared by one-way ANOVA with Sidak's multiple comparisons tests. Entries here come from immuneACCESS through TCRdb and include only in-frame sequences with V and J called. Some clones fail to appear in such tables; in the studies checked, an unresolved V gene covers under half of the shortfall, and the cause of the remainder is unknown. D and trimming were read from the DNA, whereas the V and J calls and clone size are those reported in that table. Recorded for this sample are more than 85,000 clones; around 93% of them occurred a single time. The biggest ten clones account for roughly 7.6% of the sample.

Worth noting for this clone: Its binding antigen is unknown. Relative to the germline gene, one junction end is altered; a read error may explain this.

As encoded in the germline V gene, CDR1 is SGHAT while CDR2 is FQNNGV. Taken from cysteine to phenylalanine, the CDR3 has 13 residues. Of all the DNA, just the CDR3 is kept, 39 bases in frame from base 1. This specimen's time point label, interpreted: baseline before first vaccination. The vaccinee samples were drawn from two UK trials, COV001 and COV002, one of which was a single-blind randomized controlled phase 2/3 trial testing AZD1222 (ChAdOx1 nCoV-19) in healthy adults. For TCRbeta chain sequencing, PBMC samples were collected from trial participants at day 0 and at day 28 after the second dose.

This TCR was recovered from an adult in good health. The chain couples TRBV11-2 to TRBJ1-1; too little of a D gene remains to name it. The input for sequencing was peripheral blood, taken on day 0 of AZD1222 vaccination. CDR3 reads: CASSSDLRGTTAF. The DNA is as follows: TGTGCCAGCAGCTCCGACCTCCGGGGAACAACCGCATTT.